This T cell receptor beta chain was profiled in a study of blood T cell repertoires in COVID-19. In the study overall: The United States, Italy and Spain provided the acute and convalescent COVID-19 samples.

Authors' processing steps: For nucleated cells, counts were estimated from reference gene primer amplification. The method was immunoSEQ multiplex PCR; TCRdb's version includes in-frame clones alone and lacks a portion of them. V and J calls and clone size are those listed in that table; D and trimming were worked out from the DNA. Here the sample spans about 180,000 clones, about 80% being singletons. The V end lost 0 bases, the J end lost 10 bases, and 15 bases lay between the germline ends. From germline, CDR1 is SEHNR and CDR2 FQNEAQ (reference sequence). The CDR3 contains 14 residues. The source is a woman in her 70s with acute or convalescent COVID-19. V is TRBV7-9 and J is TRBJ1-1, with D maybe TRBD1 (5 bases). The sample taken for sequencing was peripheral blood. CDR3 coding DNA: TGTGCCAGCAGCTTAGCCAAACATCAGGGTTCAGCTTTCTTT. Protein product: CASSLAKHQGSAFF.